Sequencing of this T cell receptor beta chain was carried out in a study of blood T cell repertoires in COVID-19. As for the study in general: Both acute and convalescent COVID-19 samples were obtained from the United States, Italy and Spain. The analysed material was cDNA or gDNA that came from T cells, B-cell-depleted T cells, or PBMCs.

Trimming left V 8 bases short and J 6 bases short, with 21 bases between. The CDR3 length is 14 residues. Germline V gives CDR1 SQVTM, CDR2 ANQGSEA. In the source study's methods: From reference gene primer amplification, estimates of nucleated cell counts were derived. Repertoires were generated with immunoSEQ multiplex PCR, while TCRdb's copy carries only in-frame clones and drops some. That table supplies the V and J calls and clone size; D and trimming were determined from the DNA. The repertoire includes about 140,000 clones, 88% of them detected once, and 28% sits in the top ten. The sequenced material came from peripheral blood. The V and J genes are TRBV29-1 and TRBJ2-3; TRBD2 might be the D (6 bases). This receptor was taken from a human donor in a cohort sampled during active COVID-19. The chain's CDR3 is CSSEGLMAGDTQYF. The CDR3 bases are TGCAGCTCCGAGGGACTTATGGCGGGCGATACGCAGTATTTT.